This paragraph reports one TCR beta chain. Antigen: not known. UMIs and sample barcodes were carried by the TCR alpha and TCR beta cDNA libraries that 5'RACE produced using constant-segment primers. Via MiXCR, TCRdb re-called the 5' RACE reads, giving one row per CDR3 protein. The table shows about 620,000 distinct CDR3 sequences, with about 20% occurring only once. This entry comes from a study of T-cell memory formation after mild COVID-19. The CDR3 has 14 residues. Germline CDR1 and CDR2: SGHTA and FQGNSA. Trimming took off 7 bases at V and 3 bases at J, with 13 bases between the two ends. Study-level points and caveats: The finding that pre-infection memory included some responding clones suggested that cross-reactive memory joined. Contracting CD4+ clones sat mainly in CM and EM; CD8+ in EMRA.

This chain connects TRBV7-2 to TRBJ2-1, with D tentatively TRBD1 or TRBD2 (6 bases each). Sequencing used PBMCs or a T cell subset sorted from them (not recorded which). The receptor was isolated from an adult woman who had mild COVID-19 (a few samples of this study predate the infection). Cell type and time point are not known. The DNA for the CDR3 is TGTGCCAGCAAGGAGGGGGGCGGCTACAATGAGCAGTTCTTC. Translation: CASKEGGGYNEQFF.